A selection of T cell receptor beta chains follows, all from one sample in a study of T-cell memory formation after mild COVID-19. Using its own MiXCR run on the 5' RACE reads, TCRdb lists one record per CDR3 protein. This table has approximately 190,000 distinct CDR3 sequences, about a sixth appearing once. Sequenced sample: PBMCs or a T cell subset sorted from them (not recorded which). These receptors were obtained from an adult woman who had mild COVID-19 (a few samples of this study predate the infection). Cell type and time point are not known. The CDR3 runs from the conserved cysteine through the conserved F or W. The D gene is left open where the match is weak. Clone sizes are given selectively: once, few, many, or a class where the clone is expanded.

j_call d_call clone_size v_call cdr3_nt cdr3_aa
TRBJ2-7 . few TRBV19 TGTGCCAGTAGTGAGGGGCGCAGGTACGAGCAGTACTTC CASSEGRRYEQYF
TRBJ2-2 TRBD1 few TRBV24-1 TGTGCCACCAGCAAATCGGGACAGGGCTTTAGTACCGGGGAGCTGTTTTTT CATSKSGQGFSTGELFF
TRBJ2-7 . . TRBV5-5 TGTGCCAGCAGCCCCCTCTCCTACGAGCAGTACTTC CASSPLSYEQYF
TRBJ2-1 . few TRBV3-1 TGTGCCAGCAGCCAAGGGCTAACAAAGCAGTTCTTC CASSQGLTKQFF
TRBJ2-1 . . TRBV29-1 TGCAGCGCCGGGTGGGACAATGAGCAGTTCTTC CSAGWDNEQFF
TRBJ1-1 . . TRBV20-1 TGCAGTGCTATTAAAGGAGGTACAGGAAACACTGAAGCTTTCTTT CSAIKGGTGNTEAFF
TRBJ2-6 . once TRBV5-1 TGCGCCAGCCGCTCTGGGGCCAACGTCCTGACTTTC CASRSGANVLTF
TRBJ2-1 . . TRBV20-1 TGCAGTGCTAGAGATCTGGATCGTGGCAATGAGCAGTTCTTC CSARDLDRGNEQFF
TRBJ2-2 . . TRBV27 TGTGCCAGCAGTTTGCAACCTAGGGGCGGGGAGCTGTTTTTT CASSLQPRGGELFF
TRBJ1-2 . . TRBV24-1 TGTGCCACCAGTTTCTCCAAGAGTGGCTACACCTTC CATSFSKSGYTF
TRBJ2-5 . . TRBV28 TGTGCCAGCAGTTCACCCAGGGGGGTAAAAGAGACCCAGTACTTC CASSSPRGVKETQYF
TRBJ1-1 TRBD1 . TRBV7-8 TGTGCCAGCAGCCCCGGACAGGGGGTGATGAACACTGAAGCTTTCTTT CASSPGQGVMNTEAFF
TRBJ1-1 TRBD1 . TRBV12-3/TRBV12-4 TGTGCCAGCAGTCCCGGACAGGGGGTCGGAGCTTTCTTT CASSPGQGVGAFF
TRBJ2-1 TRBD2 many TRBV4-3 TGCGCCAGCAGCCAAGATCCGGTCAGACTAGCGGGATACCCCAGGGAGCAGTTCTTC CASSQDPVRLAGYPREQFF
TRBJ2-2 TRBD1 . TRBV5-1 TGCGCCAGCAGCCCTAGGACAGGGGCCGAGAGGGAGCTGTTTTTT CASSPRTGAERELFF
TRBJ2-1 TRBD2 . TRBV4-1 TGCGCCAGCAGCCAAGATACTAGCGGGGGCTCTGAGTTCTTC CASSQDTSGGSEFF
TRBJ2-7 TRBD1 . TRBV12-3/TRBV12-4 TGTGCCAGCAGGCCCTACCGGGACAGCTTTTGGGAGCAGTACTTC CASRPYRDSFWEQYF
TRBJ2-5 TRBD2 few TRBV7-3 TGTGCCAGCAGCTCCAGCGGGGGGACGCAAGAGACCCAGTACTTC CASSSSGGTQETQYF
TRBJ2-7 . . TRBV27 TGTGCCAGCAGTTTATCCCCCTTCTACGAGCAGTACTTC CASSLSPFYEQYF
TRBJ2-1 TRBD2 . TRBV6-2/TRBV6-3 TGTGCCAGCATCATAGCGGGATCTACTGAGCAGTTCTTC CASIIAGSTEQFF
TRBJ2-5 . . TRBV12-3/TRBV12-4 TGTGCCAGCAGATCCCTAGCGGAGACCCAGTACTTC CASRSLAETQYF
TRBJ1-1 . medium-sized TRBV20-1 TGCAGTGCTCCTAGGACAAGGATGAACACTGAAGCTTTCTTT CSAPRTRMNTEAFF
TRBJ2-1 TRBD2 few TRBV2 TGTGCCAGCAAAAAGGAGCGGGAAACTTACAATGAGCAGTTCTTC CASKKERETYNEQFF
TRBJ2-3 TRBD2 . TRBV4-1 TGCGCCAGCAGCCAAGGGCTGGGAAAAGCGGGGGGCACAGATACGCAGTATTTT CASSQGLGKAGGTDTQYF
TRBJ2-1 TRBD2 . TRBV7-3 TGTGCCAGCAGTCGGACTAGCGGGAATTACAATGAGCAGTTCTTC CASSRTSGNYNEQFF
TRBJ1-5 . few TRBV12-3/TRBV12-4 TGTGCCAGCAGTTTACGGGGGACGGACCAGCCCCAGCATTTT CASSLRGTDQPQHF
TRBJ2-7 TRBD2 . TRBV20-1 TGCAGTGCTAGACTGCCGGGGGGGTCTAGGTACGAGCAGTACTTC CSARLPGGSRYEQYF
TRBJ2-5 TRBD2 few TRBV28 TGTGCCAGCAAGCCGGGAGGATGGGGGACCCAGTACTTC CASKPGGWGTQYF
TRBJ2-5 TRBD2 once TRBV2 TGTGCCAGCAGTGAAGGACTAGCGGGAGTGGAGACCCAGTACTTC CASSEGLAGVETQYF
TRBJ1-2 . . TRBV20-1 TGCAGTGCTAGAGATTCGTCGGCAGGGGCTTTCCGGGACTATGGCTACACCTTC CSARDSSAGAFRDYGYTF
TRBJ2-7 . . TRBV7-2 TGTGCCAGCAGCTCAGGTCGGAACACCCTGGAGCAGTACTTC CASSSGRNTLEQYF
TRBJ2-7 TRBD1 few TRBV5-1 TGCGCCAGCAGTTCACAGGGGATTTCCTACGAGCAGTACTTC CASSSQGISYEQYF
TRBJ2-3 . . TRBV28 TGTGCCAGCAGCCCCGGTCGTGGGGGTCCAGATACGCAGTATTTT CASSPGRGGPDTQYF
TRBJ2-1 TRBD2 few TRBV19 TGTGCCAGTAGTATAGGGGTAGCGGGAGACAATGAGCAGTTCTTC CASSIGVAGDNEQFF
TRBJ1-6 . . TRBV10-3 TGTGCCATCAGTTGGGACCAACTCAATTCACCCATCCACTTT CAISWDQLNSPIHF
TRBJ1-2 . few TRBV29-1 TGCAGCGTTGGTACAGGGTCAATTGGCTACACCTTC CSVGTGSIGYTF
TRBJ2-3 TRBD2 few TRBV6-6 TGTGCCAGCAGTAATATAGCGGGGTCCACAGATACGCAGTATTTT CASSNIAGSTDTQYF
TRBJ1-5 . . TRBV23-1 TGCGCCAGCAGTCTTGTACAAATTGTAGGGCCCCAGCATTTT CASSLVQIVGPQHF
TRBJ2-1 TRBD1 many TRBV7-2 TGTGCCAGCAGCTTATGGACAGGAAACTACAATGAGCAGTTCTTC CASSLWTGNYNEQFF
TRBJ1-5 TRBD1 few TRBV27 TGTGCCAGCAGTTTAGACAGGGGCGGCAATCAGCCCCAGCATTTT CASSLDRGGNQPQHF
TRBJ2-1 TRBD2 few TRBV6-5 TGTGCCAGCAGTGGGAGGGCCAAGGTTAATGAGCAGTTCTTC CASSGRAKVNEQFF
TRBJ2-7 . . TRBV5-6 TGTGCCAGCAGCTCCGGGCCGACAGAAGAGCAGTACTTC CASSSGPTEEQYF
TRBJ2-3 . . TRBV20-1 TGCAGTGCTAGAGCGGGGTCGGAAGGGGTGTTGCAGTATTTT CSARAGSEGVLQYF
TRBJ2-1 . . TRBV7-9 TGTGCCAGCAGCAGTGGCACTAGCAATGAGCAGTTCTTC CASSSGTSNEQFF
TRBJ1-6 TRBD1 . TRBV25-1 TGTGCCAGCAGTGAATCGAGGACAGGGGATTCACCCCTCCACTTT CASSESRTGDSPLHF
TRBJ2-7 . . TRBV7-6 TGTGCCAGCAGCTTACGGCCGCGGGGGCGCTCCTACGAGCAGTACTTC CASSLRPRGRSYEQYF
TRBJ1-2 . many TRBV5-1 TGCGCCAGCAGCTTGAGTGGGACCAACGATGGCTACACCTTC CASSLSGTNDGYTF
TRBJ2-7 . few TRBV12-3/TRBV12-4 TGTGCCAGCAGCTTGAAAGGGGGGAGCCATTCTTCCTACGAGCAGTACTTC CASSLKGGSHSSYEQYF
TRBJ1-2 TRBD1 few TRBV24-1 TGTGCCACCAGTTTAGGACAGGGGGACTATGGCTACACCTTC CATSLGQGDYGYTF
TRBJ1-1 TRBD1 . TRBV18 TGTGCCAGCTCCCAGGGACAGGGGGACACTGAAGCTTTCTTT CASSQGQGDTEAFF
TRBJ1-1 TRBD1 few TRBV28 TGTGCCAGCAGTTTAGGAGGGGGCAATATGAACACTGAAGCTTTCTTT CASSLGGGNMNTEAFF